These 19 T cell receptor beta chains share one sample of origin, sequenced in a study of vaccination and CD4 T cells after COVID-19. The study sequenced cultured CD4+ T cell DNA using the Oncomine TCR Beta short-read assay. TCRdb re-called the PCR reads through MiXCR, storing one row per CDR3 protein. Of 20,000 to 25,000 distinct CDR3 sequences in the sample, 45% to 60% were seen once. Treatment noted: approximately 9-day PBMC culture with coronavirus spike peptide pools or control peptides (ViraFEST assay). The antigens these receptors bind are not known. Sequenced input: CD4+ T cells from blood, cultured in vitro. These TCRs come from a human donor who had recovered from COVID-19.

This clonotype was observed a single time. The chain has TRBV5-8 and TRBJ1-4; 8 bases are shared with TRBD1. There are 14 residues in the CDR3. Germline V gives CDR1 SGHTS, CDR2 YDEGEE. Trimming at V came to 7 bases and at J to 5 bases, leaving 7 bases not matched to a gene. CDR3 sequence reads: CASGTGQENEKLFF. In DNA, the CDR3 is TGTGCCAGCGGTACGGGACAGGAGAATGAAAAACTGTTTTTT.

V and J are TRBV3-1 and TRBJ1-1; 8 bases line up with TRBD1. The V gene end was trimmed by 4 bases and the J gene end by 14 bases; junction bases not matched to a gene: 15. The germline gives CDR1 LGHDT, CDR2 YNNKEL (reference sequence). The CDR3 length is 14 residues. CDR3 sequence reads: CASSPPGDRTGEFF. The CDR3 region has the DNA TGTGCCAGCAGCCCCCCAGGGGACAGGACAGGAGAATTCTTT.

The rearrangement joins TRBV5-1 to TRBJ1-2, with 9 bases fitting TRBD1. J gave up 6 bases and V 4 bases, and 4 bases lay outside the gene matches. Germline V gives CDR1 SGHRS, CDR2 YFSETQ. The CDR3 covers 13 residues. CDR3 bases: TGCGCCAGCAGCGAGACAGGGGGTAATGGCTACACCTTC. Protein product: CASSETGGNGYTF.

The chain employs TRBV28 and TRBJ1-4, with D possibly being TRBD1 (6 bases). The ends were cut back, 10 bases at V and 5 bases at J, with 14 bases in the middle. The CDR3 runs 13 residues. CDR1 is MDHEN and CDR2 is SYDVKM in the germline V gene. CDR3 region: CAIRGIVNEKLFF. The CDR3 DNA reads as TGTGCCATCAGGGGCATTGTGAATGAAAAACTGTTTTTT.

The chain uses TRBV18 and TRBJ1-2; the match to TRBD1 covers 7 bases. The CDR3 runs to 14 residues. Unmatched junction bases numbered 9, after V lost 3 bases and J lost 8 bases. CDR1 is KGHSH and CDR2 is LQKENI in the germline V gene. CDR3 DNA: TGTGCCAGCTCACCTACCCGCGACAGGGTCGGCTACACCTTC. Protein product: CASSPTRDRVGYTF.

The rearrangement links TRBV27 to TRBJ2-3; D is undetermined. V was clipped by 1 base and J by 3 bases, with 11 bases between them. Germline CDR1 MNHEY, CDR2 SMNVEV (reference sequence). This CDR3 is built from 15 residues. The CDR3 region has the DNA TGTGCCAGCAGTTTATTTGGGGAAATGACAGATACGCAGTATTTT. This sequence encodes CASSLFGEMTDTQYF.

The chain carries TRBV20-1 and TRBJ2-3; 14 bases line up with TRBD2. Germline V lookup: CDR1 DFQATT, CDR2 SNEGSKA (reference sequence). This CDR3 has 13 amino acids. V was clipped by 6 bases and J by 14 bases; unmatched bases: 10. CDR3 region: CSAPGTSGGTWYF. The DNA for the CDR3 is TGCAGTGCCCCCGGGACTAGCGGGGGCACATGGTATTTT.

V usage is TRBV10-3 and J usage is TRBJ1-1; no reliable D call. CDR1 and CDR2 from the germline V gene are ENHRY and SYGVKD. The CDR3 is made up of 13 amino acids. Trimming stripped 5 bases from V and 3 bases from J, with 10 bases between. The CDR3 region is CAISPSLDTEAFF. For the CDR3, the DNA is TGTGCCATCAGTCCTAGCTTGGACACTGAAGCTTTCTTT.

CDR3 sequence (DNA): TGTGCCAGCAGTGATGGTAGGGGCACCGGGGAGCTGTTTTTT. Protein product: CASSDGRGTGELFF. The gene calls are TRBV25-1 and TRBJ2-2, with D possibly being TRBD1 (5 bases). This CDR3 comprises 14 residues. Germline assignment: CDR1 MGHDK and CDR2 SYGVNS. Trimming left V 3 bases short and J 4 bases short, with 9 bases between.

The J gene is TRBJ2-2, the V gene TRBV2, with 10 bases aligning to TRBD1. Looked up from germline, CDR1 is SNHLY and CDR2 is FYNNEI. V was clipped by 6 bases and J by 0 bases; unmatched bases: 1. This CDR3 has 15 amino acids. The CDR3 loop reads CASRGTGANTGELFF. The CDR3 region has the DNA TGTGCCAGCAGGGGGACAGGGGCGAACACCGGGGAGCTGTTTTTT.

The chain is built from TRBV25-1 and TRBJ2-6, with a possible D match to TRBD2 (5 bases). The CDR3 has 16 amino acids. V lost 3 bases, J lost 4 bases, and 13 bases lay in between. Germline V gene data show CDR1 as MGHDK and CDR2 as SYGVNS. CDR3 sequence reads: CASSDPAGMGANVLTF. The CDR3 DNA sequence: TGTGCCAGCAGTGACCCCGCGGGTATGGGGGCCAACGTCCTGACTTTC.

The chain has TRBV19 and TRBJ2-2; unclear D gene. CDR1 is LNHDA, CDR2 SQIVND, per germline (reference sequence). This CDR3 comprises 13 residues. V was clipped by 7 bases and J by 5 bases, with 11 bases between them. CDR3 in amino acids: CASNRVPTGELFF. In DNA form, the CDR3 reads TGTGCCAGTAACCGGGTCCCAACCGGGGAGCTGTTTTTT. Looking up the rest from reference TRBV19 and TRBJ2-2 gives the full variable domain: DGGITQSPKYLFRKEGQNVTLSCEQNLNHDAMYWYRQDPGQGLRLIYYSQIVNDFQKGDIAEGYSVSREKKESFPLTVTSAQKNPTAFYLCASNRVPTGELFFGEGSRLTVL.

J is TRBJ1-5 and V is TRBV3-1; D is unclear. The ends were cut back, 0 bases at V and 5 bases at J, with 5 bases in the middle. This CDR3 is 13 amino acids long. Germline V gene sequence: CDR1 LGHDT, CDR2 YNNKEL (reference sequence). The CDR3 DNA reads TGTGCCAGCAGCCAAGATCAGGATCAGCCCCAGCATTTT. Translating gives CASSQDQDQPQHF. The whole variable domain, remainder taken from reference TRBV3-1 and TRBJ1-5, is DTAVSQTPKYLVTQMGNDKSIKCEQNLGHDTMYWYKQDSKKFLKIMFSYNNKELIINETVPNRFSPKSPDKAHLNLHINSLELGDSAVYFCASSQDQDQPQHFGDGTRLSIL.

This chain joins TRBV7-9 and TRBJ2-1; 10 nucleotides match TRBD2. Germline assignment: CDR1 SEHNR and CDR2 FQNEAQ (reference sequence). The CDR3 covers 13 residues. V shed 2 bases and J 12 bases; nucleotides not matched to a gene: 4. This CDR3 is CASSLLSGRPQFF. The CDR3 nucleotides read TGTGCCAGCAGCTTACTTAGCGGGAGGCCGCAGTTCTTC.

The V gene is TRBV19, the J gene TRBJ1-5; no firm D call. Per germline, CDR1 LNHDA and CDR2 SQIVND (reference sequence). The CDR3 has 11 amino acids. V was clipped by 9 bases and J by 6 bases, with 9 bases between them. The CDR3 bases are TGTGCCAGCTGCACTATTCAGCCCCAGCATTTT. It yields the protein CASCTIQPQHF.

This clonotype was picked up one time. This chain links TRBV20-1 with TRBJ2-7; 8 nucleotides agree with TRBD1. V lost 0 bases, J lost 5 bases, and 9 bases stayed unmatched. Germline CDR1 is DFQATT and CDR2 is SNEGSKA (reference sequence). There are 15 residues in the CDR3. The CDR3 reads CSARDRGRGLDEQYF. In nucleotides, the CDR3 is TGCAGTGCTAGAGATCGAGGCAGGGGGCTCGACGAGCAGTACTTC.

This rearrangement joins TRBV12-3 or TRBV12-4 to TRBJ2-5; D unclear. This CDR3 spans 14 amino acids. Trimming took off 4 bases at V and 1 base at J, with 10 bases between the two ends. The CDR3 loop reads CASSSPPLQETQYF. The CDR3 region has the DNA TGTGCCAGCAGTTCCCCTCCTCTCCAAGAGACCCAGTACTTC.

The gene calls are TRBV19 and TRBJ2-1; 8 bases match TRBD2. V gave up 3 bases and J gave up 8 bases; unmatched junction bases: 9. The CDR3 sequence is 15 residues long. The germline V gene has CDR1 LNHDA and CDR2 SQIVND (reference sequence). The CDR3 loop reads CASSIGLAGVDEQFF. The CDR3 DNA sequence: TGTGCCAGTAGTATCGGGCTAGCGGGTGTCGATGAGCAGTTCTTC.

This clonotype was detected a few times. The gene calls are TRBV10-3 and TRBJ2-5, with no clear D. There are 14 residues in the CDR3. V was clipped by 6 bases and J by 0 bases, with 11 bases between them. Looked up from germline, CDR1 is ENHRY and CDR2 is SYGVKD. As DNA, the CDR3 is TGTGCCATCAGCGACCCCACTTACCAAGAGACCCAGTACTTC. Protein sequence: CAISDPTYQETQYF.